This entry lists 27 T cell receptor beta chains sequenced from one sample in a study of T cell responses to AZD1222 COVID-19 vaccine. The method was immunoSEQ multiplex PCR; TCRdb's version includes in-frame clones alone and lacks a portion of them. Among 130,000 to 150,000 clones listed, 85% to 95% were seen once. Specimen: peripheral blood, collected on day 0 of MenACWY control vaccination. These TCRs come from an adult in good health.

This rearrangement joins TRBV27 to TRBJ1-2, with D perhaps TRBD1 (6 bases). Trimming took 2 bases from V and 4 from J, leaving 11 bases between them. The CDR3 is 14 residues long. Germline V CDR1 and CDR2: MNHEY, SMNVEV (reference sequence). The CDR3 DNA reads as TGTGCCAGCAGTTTAGGGGGGCCTCGCTATGGCTACACCTTC. Its translation: CASSLGGPRYGYTF.

This sequence joins TRBV6-5 and TRBJ2-5; the match to TRBD1 covers 10 bases. After removal of 5 bases from V and 4 bases from J, the junction contained 7 bases not matched to a gene. Germline V lookup: CDR1 MNHEY, CDR2 SVGAGI. CDR3 length equals 15 residues. The CDR3 region has the DNA TGTGCCAGCAGTCGCGGGACAGGGGTGAGAGAGACCCAGTACTTC. Encoded protein: CASSRGTGVRETQYF.

The chain joins TRBV10-1 to TRBJ2-2; 9 bases fit TRBD2. The J segment lost 3 bases and the V segment lost 7 bases, leaving 9 bases of the junction unmatched. The CDR3 consists of 16 residues. In germline, CDR1 is WNHNN, CDR2 SYGVQD (reference sequence). The CDR3 protein is CASKESRLADTGELFF. Written as DNA, the CDR3 is TGCGCCAGCAAAGAGTCCCGACTAGCGGACACCGGGGAGCTGTTTTTT.

This clone appeared once. The chain carries TRBV9 and TRBJ2-6, with 9 bases matching TRBD1. The V segment lost 4 bases and the J segment 3 bases; nucleotides outside the gene matches: 8. CDR3 length equals 17 residues. Germline V CDR1 and CDR2: SGDLS, YYNGEE. The CDR3 coding sequence is TGTGCCAGCAGCCCCCGGACAGGGGAATTTGGGGCCAACGTCCTGACTTTC. As protein: CASSPRTGEFGANVLTF.

The rearrangement joins TRBV7-2 to TRBJ1-2; D call uncertain. The germline V gene encodes CDR1 SGHTA and CDR2 FQGNSA. Trimming pared 0 bases from V and 0 bases from J, leaving 8 bases between. The CDR3 covers 15 residues. In DNA, the CDR3 is TGTGCCAGCAGCTTAGCAGGGCGTTCTAACTATGGCTACACCTTC. Translation: CASSLAGRSNYGYTF.

This sequence joins TRBV24-1 and TRBJ2-2; no firm D call. Germline CDR1 KGHDR, CDR2 SFDVKD. There are 11 residues in the CDR3. Trimming left V 5 bases short and J 6 bases short, with 3 bases between. In DNA, the CDR3 is TGTGCCACCAGTGCCTCCGGGGAGCTGTTTTTT. Its protein product is CATSASGELFF.

The chain is built from TRBV2 and TRBJ2-7; 9 nucleotides agree with TRBD2. Germline values: CDR1 SNHLY, CDR2 FYNNEI. The V segment lost 6 bases and the J segment 2 bases; nucleotides outside the gene matches: 8. The CDR3 is 15 residues long. The CDR3 spells CASRDIGGRAYEQYF. CDR3 DNA: TGTGCCAGCAGGGATATTGGCGGGAGGGCCTACGAGCAGTACTTC.

The V and J genes are TRBV9 and TRBJ1-3; tentatively, D is TRBD1 (6 bases). The V gene's germline CDR1 is SGDLS and CDR2 YYNGEE. This CDR3 has 15 amino acids. V shed 3 bases and J shed 0 bases, with 10 bases lying between them. CDR3 sequence reads: CASSARGNSGNTIYF. The CDR3 DNA reads as TGTGCCAGCAGCGCCAGGGGCAACTCTGGAAACACCATATATTTT. Combining the CDR3 with reference TRBV9 and TRBJ1-3 gives the whole variable domain DSGVTQTPKHLITATGQRVTLRCSPRSGDLSVYWYQQSLDQGLQFLIQYYNGEERAKGNILERFSAQQFPDLHSELNLSSLELGDSALYFCASSARGNSGNTIYFGEGSWLTVV.

V is TRBV11-2 and J is TRBJ2-7, with 11 bases that match TRBD2. The CDR3 extends over 15 amino acids. Per the germline V gene, CDR1 is SGHAT and CDR2 is FQNNGV. V gave up 4 bases and J gave up 6 bases; unmatched junction bases: 8. The CDR3 here is CASSSLLAGAVEQYF. CDR3 in DNA: TGTGCCAGCAGCTCCTTACTAGCGGGAGCGGTCGAGCAGTACTTC.

The chain combines TRBV6-5 with TRBJ2-2; D perhaps matches TRBD1 (5 bases). V lost 10 bases to trimming and J lost 3 bases, with 15 bases between them. Germline CDR1 MNHEY, CDR2 SVGAGI. The CDR3 sequence is 14 residues long. The CDR3 DNA follows: TGTGCCACCCGACGGCAGGGCGACACCGGGGAGCTGTTTTTT. Residues: CATRRQGDTGELFF.

Points on this clone: This may come from a read error, since a much larger clone is one base off. V gene TRBV6-4 combines with J gene TRBJ2-2; D is unresolved. CDR1 and CDR2 from the germline V gene are MRHNA and SNTAGT. The V end lost 0 bases, the J end lost 5 bases, and 4 bases lay between the germline ends. The CDR3 sequence is 13 residues long. The CDR3: CASSDSETGELFF. The CDR3 DNA is TGTGCCAGCAGTGACTCGGAAACCGGGGAGCTGTTTTTT.

The CDR3 protein is CAWMGANNNSPLHF. CDR3 DNA: TGTGCCTGGATGGGGGCGAACAATAATTCACCCCTCCACTTT. The gene calls are TRBV30 and TRBJ1-6; a possible D gene is TRBD1 (6 bases). From germline, CDR1 is GTSNPN and CDR2 SVGIG (reference sequence). CDR3 length: 14 amino acids. V lost 4 bases, J lost 5 bases, and 12 bases lay in between.

This chain uses TRBV5-6 with TRBJ2-2; 9 nucleotides agree with TRBD2. The V gene's germline CDR1 is SGHDT and CDR2 YYEEEE. Trimming at V came to 1 base and at J to 5 bases, leaving 6 bases not matched to a gene. CDR3 length: 16 residues. CDR3: CASSLLAGVLTGELFF. The CDR3 coding sequence is TGTGCCAGCAGCTTGTTAGCGGGAGTCTTAACCGGGGAGCTGTTTTTT. The whole variable domain, filled in from reference TRBV5-6 and TRBJ2-2, reads DAGVTQSPTHLIKTRGQQVTLRCSPKSGHDTVSWYQQALGQGPQFIFQYYEEEERQRGNFPDRFSGHQFPNYSSELNVNALLLGDSALYLCASSLLAGVLTGELFFGEGSRLTVL.

The J gene is TRBJ1-1, the V gene TRBV18; no clear D. Germline V CDR1 and CDR2: KGHSH, LQKENI. V lost 0 bases, J lost 1 base, and 12 bases lay in between. This CDR3 is 16 amino acids long. CDR3 nucleotide sequence: TGTGCCAGCTCACCACCTGACCGGGGTTGGAACACTGAAGCTTTCTTT. The encoded protein is CASSPPDRGWNTEAFF. Looking up the rest from reference TRBV18 and TRBJ1-1 gives the full variable domain: NAGVMQNPRHLVRRRGQEARLRCSPMKGHSHVYWYRQLPEEGLKFMVYLQKENIIDESGMPKERFSAEFPKEGPSILRIQQVVRGDSAAYFCASSPPDRGWNTEAFFGQGTRLTVV.

This clone was detected only once. This chain joins TRBV19 and TRBJ1-1; D not resolved. The CDR3 has 14 residues. With 0 bases removed from V and 0 bases from J, the gap between germline ends came to 5 bases. Germline lookup yields CDR1 LNHDA and CDR2 SQIVND (reference sequence). The CDR3, as DNA: TGTGCCAGTAGTATAGACCCGGTGAACACTGAAGCTTTCTTT. It yields the protein CASSIDPVNTEAFF. Using reference TRBV19 and TRBJ1-1 for the parts outside the CDR3, the full variable domain is DGGITQSPKYLFRKEGQNVTLSCEQNLNHDAMYWYRQDPGQGLRLIYYSQIVNDFQKGDIAEGYSVSREKKESFPLTVTSAQKNPTAFYLCASSIDPVNTEAFFGQGTRLTVV.

The gene calls are TRBV29-1 and TRBJ2-2; no definite D call. Germline values: CDR1 SQVTM, CDR2 ANQGSEA. The CDR3 is 15 amino acids. The V gene lost 0 bases and the J gene lost 2 bases, with 10 bases spanning the gap. The CDR3: CSVEDPQPNTGELFF. CDR3 nucleotides: TGCAGCGTTGAAGACCCCCAGCCAAACACCGGGGAGCTGTTTTTT.

This chain uses TRBV2 with TRBJ1-1; 8 bases fit TRBD1. CDR1 is SNHLY and CDR2 is FYNNEI in the germline V gene. With 6 bases clipped from V and 4 bases from J, the junction kept 13 bases outside the gene matches. This CDR3 has 16 residues. CDR3 region: CASSAIIQGAGTEAFF. In DNA, the CDR3 is TGTGCCAGCAGCGCAATAATTCAGGGGGCGGGCACTGAAGCTTTCTTT.

The V gene is TRBV10-3, the J gene TRBJ2-3; 8 bases are a match to TRBD1. CDR1 and CDR2 from the germline V gene are ENHRY and SYGVKD. The length of the CDR3 is 13 residues. J lost 2 bases, V lost 9 bases, and 4 bases had no gene match. As DNA, the CDR3 is TGTGCCATAGACAGGGGCAACACAGATACGCAGTATTTT. This codes for CAIDRGNTDTQYF.

This rearrangement joins TRBV14 to TRBJ2-7; tentative D call: TRBD1 (5 bases). The CDR3 is 14 amino acids. The ends were cut back, 4 bases at V and 8 bases at J, with 18 bases in the middle. CDR1 and CDR2 from the germline V gene are SGHDN and FVKESK. In DNA, the CDR3 is TGTGCCAGCAGCCGAGCCGACCCAGGGAACCAGCAGTACTTC. This sequence encodes CASSRADPGNQQYF.

The CDR3, as DNA: TGTGCCAGCAGCTTGGGACAAGGACCCTACGAGCAGTACTTC. Translation: CASSLGQGPYEQYF. The chain couples TRBV5-6 to TRBJ2-7; D not certain. From germline, CDR1 is SGHDT and CDR2 YYEEEE. This CDR3 contains 14 residues. The ends were cut back, 0 bases at V and 2 bases at J, with 9 bases in the middle.

J is TRBJ1-1 and V is TRBV27, with 9 bases identical to TRBD1. There are 13 residues in the CDR3. The V segment lost 6 bases and the J segment 6 bases; nucleotides outside the gene matches: 5. The germline gives CDR1 MNHEY, CDR2 SMNVEV (reference sequence). CDR3 bases: TGTGCCAGCAGGGGTACAGGGGGCCCTGAAGCTTTCTTT. Protein product: CASRGTGGPEAFF.

J is TRBJ1-5 and V is TRBV7-8; D unclear. Trimming removed 5 bases from V and 4 bases from J, with 9 bases in between. CDR1 and CDR2 (germline): SGHVS, FQNEAQ. The CDR3 is 13 amino acids. The CDR3 loop is CASSPRLNQPQHF. The CDR3 coding sequence is TGTGCCAGCAGCCCCCGCTTAAATCAGCCCCAGCATTTT. The complete variable domain, with remaining parts taken from reference TRBV7-8 and TRBJ1-5, reads GAGVSQSPRYKVAKRGQDVALRCDPISGHVSLFWYQQALGQGPEFLTYFQNEAQLDKSGLPSDRFFAERPEGSVSTLKIQRTQQEDSAVYLCASSPRLNQPQHFGDGTRLSIL.

The chain joins TRBV4-1 to TRBJ2-1; the match to TRBD2 covers 9 bases. CDR3 length equals 18 residues. CDR1 is MGHRA and CDR2 is YSYEKL in the germline V gene. Trimming removed 0 bases from V and 6 bases from J; junction bases left unmatched: 12. CDR3 coding DNA: TGCGCCAGCAGCCAAGATCAGAATAGCGGGAGTCGGCTCAATGAGCAGTTCTTC. It is translated as CASSQDQNSGSRLNEQFF.

The J gene is TRBJ2-1, the V gene TRBV7-2; 12 bases align to TRBD2. Germline V gives CDR1 SGHTA, CDR2 FQGNSA. The V and J ends lost 4 bases and 8 bases, in that order; junction bases with no gene match: 3. This CDR3 is built from 14 residues. The CDR3 nucleotides read TGTGCCAGCAGCTACCTAGCGGGAGGGCATGAGCAGTTCTTC. It specifies CASSYLAGGHEQFF.

The V gene is TRBV5-1, the J gene TRBJ2-1; D perhaps matches TRBD2 (5 bases). With 3 bases removed from V and 1 base from J, the gap between germline ends came to 8 bases. The V gene's germline CDR1 is SGHRS and CDR2 YFSETQ. The CDR3 length is 14 residues. CDR3 sequence: CASSSAGSYNEQFF. In nucleotides, the CDR3 is TGCGCCAGCAGCTCCGCGGGTTCCTACAATGAGCAGTTCTTC.

The chain has TRBV28 and TRBJ1-4; 9 bases are shared with TRBD1. V was pared by 5 bases and J by 8 bases, with 6 bases of the junction left unmatched. CDR3 length equals 14 residues. In germline, CDR1 is MDHEN, CDR2 SYDVKM. The CDR3 sequence: CASSPQGAREKLFF. CDR3 DNA sequence: TGTGCCAGCAGTCCACAGGGGGCGCGGGAAAAACTGTTTTTT.

The chain has TRBV7-6 and TRBJ1-1; D remains unclear. The V end lost 3 bases, the J end lost 1 base, and 9 bases lay between the germline ends. The CDR3 has 14 amino acids. Germline V gene sequence: CDR1 SGHVS, CDR2 FNYEAQ. CDR3 residues: CASSFGPGNTEAFF. CDR3 nucleotide sequence: TGTGCCAGCAGCTTTGGTCCGGGGAACACTGAAGCTTTCTTT.